A selection of T cell receptor beta chains follows, all from one sample in a study of blood T cells in healthy people across ages. TCRdb called the 5' RACE reads again in MiXCR, with one record for every CDR3 protein. Seen here are 800,000 to 1,300,000 distinct CDR3 sequences, almost 25% observed once, and the top ten hold about 0.69%. The data also belong to a second study, concerning T cells of mothers and their children.

Sequenced sample: blood. These receptors all come from a girl aged 2 to 9 in good health. Both conserved end residues are part of each CDR3. A D gene is named only where the DNA matches it firmly. Clone size, where shown, is once, few, many, or a class for clones that have expanded.

size: .
J: TRBJ1-1
V: TRBV7-8
D: TRBD1
DNA: TGTGCCAGCAGCTACCGGACAGGGAGAGCTTTCTTT
CDR3: CASSYRTGRAFF

size: few
J: TRBJ2-5
V: TRBV27
D: TRBD1
DNA: TGTGCCAGCAGTTTTTCACTACAGGGGATGTTACGGACCCAGTACTTC
CDR3: CASSFSLQGMLRTQYF

size: .
J: TRBJ1-1
V: TRBV7-2
D: TRBD1
DNA: TGTGCCAGCATCGCCCCGGGACAGATAAACACTGAAGCTTTCTTT
CDR3: CASIAPGQINTEAFF

size: few
J: TRBJ1-4
V: TRBV7-9
D: TRBD1
DNA: TGTGCCAGCAGCTTAGGAGGGACAGGCGATTATGAAAAACTGTTTTTT
CDR3: CASSLGGTGDYEKLFF

size: .
J: TRBJ1-2
V: TRBV28
D: .
DNA: TGTGCCAGTCAAGGGGGAGACCTCTATGGCTACACCTTC
CDR3: CASQGGDLYGYTF

size: many
J: TRBJ2-7
V: TRBV18
D: .
DNA: TGTGCCAGCTCACCACTTTTCGGCGACGGACCCTACGAGCAGTACTTC
CDR3: CASSPLFGDGPYEQYF

size: few
J: TRBJ2-1
V: TRBV7-7
D: .
DNA: TGTGCTAGCTCTCAGGACGACTACAATGAGCAGTTCTTC
CDR3: CASSQDDYNEQFF

size: .
J: TRBJ1-1
V: TRBV12-3/TRBV12-4
D: .
DNA: TGTGCCAGCAGTTTCTTCGTAGGTTGGCTGAACACTGAAGCTTTCTTT
CDR3: CASSFFVGWLNTEAFF

size: .
J: TRBJ2-3
V: TRBV11-2
D: .
DNA: TGTGCCAGCAGCCCCACGGGACTTAACACAGATACGCAGTATTTT
CDR3: CASSPTGLNTDTQYF

size: few
J: TRBJ2-5
V: TRBV5-1
D: .
DNA: TGCGCCAGCAGCTTGATGTCCTTGGACACCGCATGGTTGTTCTTC
CDR3: CASSLMSLDTAWLFF

size: few
J: TRBJ2-1
V: TRBV5-1
D: .
DNA: TGCGCCAGCAGCTTGGAGGCGGAGGTCTACAATGAGCAGTTCTTC
CDR3: CASSLEAEVYNEQFF

size: .
J: TRBJ2-7
V: TRBV27
D: TRBD1
DNA: TGTGCCAGCAGGTGGGACAGTAGCTCCTACGAGCAGTACTTC
CDR3: CASRWDSSSYEQYF

size: .
J: TRBJ1-1
V: TRBV28
D: .
DNA: TGTGCCAGCAGTTTTAAGGGGCCCTACTTGCAAAACACTGAAGCTTTCTTT
CDR3: CASSFKGPYLQNTEAFF

size: few
J: TRBJ2-5
V: TRBV28
D: .
DNA: TGTGCCAGCAGTCGAGGTGCGGACCAGTACTTC
CDR3: CASSRGADQYF

size: .
J: TRBJ2-7
V: TRBV7-8
D: .
DNA: TGTGCCAGCAGCTTAGCCGTGACGCTCTACGAGCAGTACTTC
CDR3: CASSLAVTLYEQYF

size: few
J: TRBJ2-4
V: TRBV13
D: TRBD1
DNA: TGTGCCATCGCCATGAGGGGGCAGGGGGACATTCAGCACTTC
CDR3: CAIAMRGQGDIQHF

size: few
J: TRBJ2-5
V: TRBV29-1
D: TRBD2
DNA: TGCAGCGTCGCCATAGCGGGAGTCGAGAAGACCCAGTACTTC
CDR3: CSVAIAGVEKTQYF

size: .
J: TRBJ2-5
V: TRBV5-6
D: TRBD1
DNA: TGTGCCAGCAGCTTCGCAGGGGGCGAGTGGGACTTC
CDR3: CASSFAGGEWDF

size: few
J: TRBJ1-1
V: TRBV7-9
D: .
DNA: TGTGCCAGCAGCGTATGGGACGGGGGGATTGAAGCTTTCTTT
CDR3: CASSVWDGGIEAFF

size: .
J: TRBJ1-1
V: TRBV28
D: TRBD1
DNA: TGTGCCAGCAGTTTGACTACAGGGGGTGGCGAAGCTTTCTTT
CDR3: CASSLTTGGGEAFF

size: few
J: TRBJ2-7
V: TRBV7-9
D: TRBD1
DNA: TGTGCCAGCAGCCCCAGCCAGGGCCAGGGGGCTTACGAGCAGTACTTC
CDR3: CASSPSQGQGAYEQYF

size: few
J: TRBJ2-1
V: TRBV20-1
D: .
DNA: TGCAGTGCTAGAGATGCGAGCGGAGGTATCAATGAGCAGTTCTTC
CDR3: CSARDASGGINEQFF

size: .
J: TRBJ1-6
V: TRBV12-3/TRBV12-4
D: .
DNA: TGTGCCAGCTGCCGACGGAATTCACCCCTCCACTTT
CDR3: CASCRRNSPLHF

size: .
J: TRBJ2-5
V: TRBV4-1
D: .
DNA: TGCGCCAGCAGCCAAGTTGTTGCCGGTCAAGAGACCCAGTACTTC
CDR3: CASSQVVAGQETQYF

size: .
J: TRBJ1-2
V: TRBV10-3
D: .
DNA: TGTGCCATCAGGGACAGAAACTATGGCTACACCTTC
CDR3: CAIRDRNYGYTF

size: few
J: TRBJ2-1
V: TRBV7-9
D: TRBD2
DNA: TGTGCCAGCAGCTCACCGACTAGCGGGGCCAATGAGCAGTTCTTC
CDR3: CASSSPTSGANEQFF

size: .
J: TRBJ2-1
V: TRBV7-9
D: TRBD2
DNA: TGTGCCAGCAGCTCAGGGGGACTAGCCTATGACGATGAGCAGCTCTTC
CDR3: CASSSGGLAYDDEQLF

size: .
J: TRBJ2-7
V: TRBV6-6
D: .
DNA: TGTGCCAGCAGTTACTCGGACACAGAGTCCTACGAGCAGTACTTC
CDR3: CASSYSDTESYEQYF

size: .
J: TRBJ1-1
V: TRBV9
D: .
DNA: TGTGCCAGCAGCGTAGTTGAGATGACGGGCGAAGCTTTCTTT
CDR3: CASSVVEMTGEAFF

size: .
J: TRBJ2-7
V: TRBV5-4
D: .
DNA: TGTGCCAGCAGCTTACCGGTTGCCCCTCGAGAATTGTACTTC
CDR3: CASSLPVAPRELYF

size: few
J: TRBJ2-5
V: TRBV15
D: TRBD1
DNA: TGTGCCACCAGCATAGGGACAGGACAAGAGACCCAGTACTTC
CDR3: CATSIGTGQETQYF

size: .
J: TRBJ2-7
V: TRBV6-2/TRBV6-3
D: TRBD1
DNA: TGTGCCAGCAGGGACATACAGGGGAAAACTAACGAGCAGTACTTC
CDR3: CASRDIQGKTNEQYF

size: few
J: TRBJ2-7
V: TRBV14
D: .
DNA: TGTGCCAGCAGCCAAGCAAGCTACTACGAGCAGTACTTC
CDR3: CASSQASYYEQYF

size: few
J: TRBJ2-5
V: TRBV29-1
D: .
DNA: TGCAGCGTTGGGCAGATAAGCCAAGAGACCCAGTACTTC
CDR3: CSVGQISQETQYF

size: .
J: TRBJ2-5
V: TRBV12-3/TRBV12-4
D: .
DNA: TGTGCCAGCAGTTTAGGGGTGGGGACCCAGTACTTC
CDR3: CASSLGVGTQYF

size: .
J: TRBJ2-3
V: TRBV29-1
D: TRBD2
DNA: TGCAGCGTTTACGGGAGGGCCGCAGATACGCAGTATTTT
CDR3: CSVYGRAADTQYF

size: .
J: TRBJ2-1
V: TRBV15
D: .
DNA: TGTGCCACCAGCAGAGTCGAGGGGAAGGAGCTCAATGAGCAGTTCTTC
CDR3: CATSRVEGKELNEQFF

size: .
J: TRBJ2-2
V: TRBV12-5
D: .
DNA: TGTGCTAGTGAGAGGGCAAACACCGGGGAGCTGTTTTTT
CDR3: CASERANTGELFF

size: few
J: TRBJ2-5
V: TRBV29-1
D: TRBD1
DNA: TGCAGCGTCCCAGACAGGGCGAAGGAGACCCAGTACTTC
CDR3: CSVPDRAKETQYF

size: few
J: TRBJ1-4
V: TRBV7-9
D: .
DNA: TGTGCCAGCAGCTTAGATGGGCAGAAGAAAAAACTGTTTTTT
CDR3: CASSLDGQKKKLFF

size: .
J: TRBJ1-2
V: TRBV28
D: TRBD1
DNA: TGTGCCAGCAGTGAATCTCTCCGGGACAGGGGAACTAACTATGGCTGCACCTTC
CDR3: CASSESLRDRGTNYGCTF

size: few
J: TRBJ1-2
V: TRBV5-1
D: TRBD1
DNA: TGCGCCAGCAGCGGATTAGACAGGGTCTATGGCTACACCTTC
CDR3: CASSGLDRVYGYTF